The source of this T cell receptor beta chain is a study of T cells in Graves' hyperthyroidism and ophthalmopathy. Study outcomes and limitations: The model predicted ophthalmopathy a median around 6.5 months before onset.

Reasons for excluding patients were uncontrolled infection, other autoimmune disease, pregnancy or lactation. From RNA transcripts, TCR beta CDR3 regions were amplified. The primer set for the first-round RT-PCR of the TCR CDR3 was HTBI. TCRdb analysed the multiplex PCR reads with MiXCR anew, one entry per CDR3 protein. The sample includes under 350,000 distinct CDR3 sequences, roughly 20% of them seen just once. This clonotype was seen ten or more times. Its antigen remains unknown. The sequencing sample was made of blood. The clonotype originates from a woman in her forties or fifties with Graves' hyperthyroidism.

In DNA, the CDR3 is TGTGCCAGCTCACTAAAGGACAGGGCTTGGGGCACAGATACGCAGTATTTT. Translation: CASSLKDRAWGTDTQYF. This rearrangement joins TRBV18 to TRBJ2-3, with 8 bases aligning to TRBD1. The CDR3 is 17 amino acids. The junction had 10 bases not matched to a gene; V was cut back by 4 bases and J by 1 base. Germline lookup yields CDR1 KGHSH and CDR2 LQKENI.